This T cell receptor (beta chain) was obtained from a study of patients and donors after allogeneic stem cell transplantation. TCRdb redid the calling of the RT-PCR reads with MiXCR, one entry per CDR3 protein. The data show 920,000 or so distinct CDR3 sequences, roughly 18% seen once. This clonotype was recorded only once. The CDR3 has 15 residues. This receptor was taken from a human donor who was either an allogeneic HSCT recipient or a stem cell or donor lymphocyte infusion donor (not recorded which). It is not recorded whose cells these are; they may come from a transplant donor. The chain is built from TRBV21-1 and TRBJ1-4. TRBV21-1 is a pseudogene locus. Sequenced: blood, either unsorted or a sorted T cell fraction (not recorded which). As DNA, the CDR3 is TGTGCCAGCAGCAAAGTGGGGATGGAGGGCAAAAAACTGTTTTTT. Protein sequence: CASSKVGMEGKKLFF.